Sequencing of this T cell receptor beta chain was carried out in a study of human T cells and chemical hapten exposure. Judged by abundance, this clonotype is medium-sized. This sample's time point: healthy volunteer bleed at 2 weeks. Researchers extracted total RNA from unfractionated whole blood. Original analysis: Counting gave a median of roughly 100,000 TCRs per sample, with values ranging from roughly 20,000 to 750,000. TCRdb reanalysed the RACE reads using MiXCR and keeps one entry per CDR3 protein. It is TCRdb's table, rather than the study itself, that gives the V and J calls and clone size. The sample gives 25,000 to 35,000 distinct CDR3 sequences, 6.5% to 9% of which show up once; approximately 9.9% is in the top ten. Germline CDR1 and CDR2: MNHEY and SMNVEV (reference sequence). There are 12 residues in the CDR3. V lost 5 bases and J lost 7, with 10 bases in between.

The rearrangement uses TRBV27 and TRBJ2-3; D gene unclear. The sequence was obtained from a human donor in good health. Some clones in this sample may be carry-over from other donors' samples. Sequences were obtained from whole blood. DNA of the CDR3: TGTGCCAGCAGTCAAGTCGATCATACGCAGTATTTT. Protein product: CASSQVDHTQYF.